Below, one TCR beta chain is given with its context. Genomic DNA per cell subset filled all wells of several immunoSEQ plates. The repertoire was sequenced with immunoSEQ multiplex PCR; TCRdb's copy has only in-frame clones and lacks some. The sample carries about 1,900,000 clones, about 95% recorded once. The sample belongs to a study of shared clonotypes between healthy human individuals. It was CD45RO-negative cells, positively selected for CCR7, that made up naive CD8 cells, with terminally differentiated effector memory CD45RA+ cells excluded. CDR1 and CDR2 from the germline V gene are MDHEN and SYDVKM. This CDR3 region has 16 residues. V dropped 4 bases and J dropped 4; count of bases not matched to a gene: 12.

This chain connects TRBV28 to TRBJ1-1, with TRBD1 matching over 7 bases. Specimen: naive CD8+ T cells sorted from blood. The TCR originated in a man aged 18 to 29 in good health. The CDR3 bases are TGTGCCAGCAGTTCGGTCGGGGCAGAGGGGGCCACTGAAGCTTTCTTT. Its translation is CASSSVGAEGATEAFF.